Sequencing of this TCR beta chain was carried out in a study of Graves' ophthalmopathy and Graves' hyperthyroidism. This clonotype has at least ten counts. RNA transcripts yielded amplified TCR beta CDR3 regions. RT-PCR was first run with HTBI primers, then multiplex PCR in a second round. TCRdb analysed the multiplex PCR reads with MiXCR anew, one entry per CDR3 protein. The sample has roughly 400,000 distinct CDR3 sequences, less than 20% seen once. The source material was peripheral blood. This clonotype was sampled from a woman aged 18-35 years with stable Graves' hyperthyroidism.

CDR3 nucleotide sequence: TGTGCCAGTAGGGGATTTAACACTGAAGCTTTCTTT. Translating it yields CASRGFNTEAFF. This chain links TRBV19 with TRBJ1-1; D is unresolved. The ends were cut back, 6 bases at V and 2 bases at J, with 7 bases in the middle. The germline V gene encodes CDR1 LNHDA and CDR2 SQIVND (reference sequence). The CDR3 runs to 12 residues.